This T cell receptor beta chain originates from a study of OX40 agonist ivuxolimab in advanced cancers. TCRdb's table, derived via immunoSEQ multiplex PCR, lists solely in-frame clones and lacks some. The table records about 30,000 clones, around 85% of them present only once. This clone appeared a single time. Blood sampling was done at baseline, cycle 4 day 1, and cycle 7 day 1. The V end was cut by 0 bases, the J end by 5 bases, with 10 bases between. Germline V gives CDR1 SGHVS, CDR2 FQNEAQ. This CDR3 has 15 residues. The TCR was taken from an adult with an advanced solid tumor such as melanoma, head and neck, liver or kidney cancer. This rearrangement joins TRBV7-8 to TRBJ2-2; no firm D call. Sequencing was performed on CD4+ or CD8+ T cells sorted from blood, taken in a trial of the OX40 agonist ivuxolimab. The CDR3: CASSLARPGTGELFF. The CDR3 coding sequence is TGTGCCAGCAGCTTAGCGCGCCCGGGTACCGGGGAGCTGTTTTTT.